A single sample gave rise to the 2 T cell receptor beta chains below, sequenced in a study of cytomegalovirus exposure and HLA in healthy donors. Data came from immunoSEQ multiplex PCR; TCRdb stores just in-frame clones and leaves some out. The sample has approximately 100,000 clones, roughly 90% seen once; the top ten hold about 2.1%. Source material: PBMCs. These receptors all stem from a woman in her late teens or twenties in good health and CMV-seronegative.

The chain employs TRBV9 and TRBJ2-3; 13 positions agree with TRBD2. CDR1 is SGDLS and CDR2 is YYNGEE in the germline V gene. The CDR3 runs 20 residues. V shed 5 bases, J shed 0 bases, and the junction held 15 bases outside the gene matches. CDR3 nucleotide sequence: TGTGCCAGCAGTGGGCCGGGACTAGCGGGACGAAAATCTAGCACAGATACGCAGTATTTT. Its protein product is CASSGPGLAGRKSSTDTQYF. The full variable domain, its missing parts supplied by reference TRBV9 and TRBJ2-3, is DSGVTQTPKHLITATGQRVTLRCSPRSGDLSVYWYQQSLDQGLQFLIQYYNGEERAKGNILERFSAQQFPDLHSELNLSSLELGDSALYFCASSGPGLAGRKSSTDTQYFGPGTRLTVL.

In its sample, this clone was seen a few times. This chain links TRBV4-2 with TRBJ2-7; the D gene is possibly TRBD2 (7 bases). In germline, CDR1 is LGHNA, CDR2 YNFKEQ. This CDR3 spans 11 amino acids. V dropped 5 bases and J dropped 9 bases, with 11 bases sitting between them. The CDR3 DNA follows: TGTGCCAGCAGCAGGGGGGGTGGGCAGTACTTC. It codes for CASSRGGGQYF.